This T cell receptor beta chain was recovered during a study of shared clonotypes between healthy human individuals. Selected positively for CCR7 and CD45RO-negative, naive CD8 cells excluded terminally differentiated effector memory CD45RA+ cells. The data were produced by immunoSEQ multiplex PCR, yet TCRdb's version contains in-frame clones alone and is incomplete. The table lists 660,000 or so clones, approximately 96% of them singletons. V was cut by 4 bases and J by 2 bases, with 19 bases left in between. This CDR3 has 17 amino acids. CDR1 is MGHRA and CDR2 is YSYEKL in the germline V gene. Sequenced material: naive CD8+ T cells sorted from blood. The clonotype was recovered from a young woman in good health. The rearrangement uses TRBV4-1 and TRBJ2-3; the D is unclear. The CDR3: CASSPLYSFPYTDTQYF. The CDR3 region has the DNA TGCGCCAGCAGCCCCCTATACTCCTTCCCATACACAGATACGCAGTATTTT.